Below are 14 T cell receptor beta chains sequenced from a single sample in a study of shared clonotypes between healthy human individuals. Only in-frame clones appear in the TCRdb table, and some are missing; sequencing was by immunoSEQ multiplex PCR. The sample includes roughly 500,000 clones, 95% to 96% seen only once; the top ten take about 0.06%. The sequenced material came from naive CD4+ T cells sorted from blood. The subset is: CD45RA+ positively selected. These receptors originate from a woman aged 25 to 39 in good health.

This chain uses TRBV5-1 with TRBJ2-5; D is unresolved. V dropped 0 bases and J dropped 0 bases, with 6 bases sitting between them. Germline CDR1 and CDR2: SGHRS and YFSETQ. CDR3 length: 14 residues. The CDR3 DNA is TGCGCCAGCAGCTTGGCACAGAACCAAGAGACCCAGTACTTC. Translated: CASSLAQNQETQYF. Full variable domain (outside the CDR3, taken from reference TRBV5-1 and TRBJ2-5): KAGVTQTPRYLIKTRGQQVTLSCSPISGHRSVSWYQQTPGQGLQFLFEYFSETQRNKGNFPGRFSGRQFSNSRSEMNVSTLELGDSALYLCASSLAQNQETQYFGPGTRLLVL.

This rearrangement joins TRBV28 to TRBJ2-3; 7 bases align to TRBD1. Germline loops: CDR1 MDHEN, CDR2 SYDVKM. This CDR3 spans 13 amino acids. V lost 6 bases and J lost 2; bases outside the gene matches: 2. CDR3 nucleotides: TGTGCCAGCAGCGGACAGGCCACAGATACGCAGTATTTT. Protein sequence: CASSGQATDTQYF.

V usage is TRBV6-6 and J usage is TRBJ2-7, with D perhaps matching TRBD2 (6 bases). V was cut by 0 bases and J by 0 bases, with 9 bases left in between. Per the germline V gene, CDR1 is MNHNY and CDR2 is SVGAGI (reference sequence). This CDR3 region has 15 residues. CDR3 sequence (DNA): TGTGCCAGCAGTTACTCCCTAGCGACCTCCTACGAGCAGTACTTC. Translating gives CASSYSLATSYEQYF.

This clone was seen more than once but under ten times. At one end, the junction sequence differs from germline, possibly due to a read error. The chain recombines TRBV19 with TRBJ1-5; no clear D. The germline gives CDR1 LNHDA, CDR2 SQIVND (reference sequence). The length of the CDR3 is 13 residues. The CDR3 region is CASSIDIDQPQHF. Written as DNA, the CDR3 is TGTGCCAGTAGCATAGACATAGATCAGCCCCAGCATTTT.

The V gene is TRBV5-1, the J gene TRBJ2-3; 12 bases align to TRBD2. The V gene's germline CDR1 is SGHRS and CDR2 YFSETQ. J was trimmed by 1 base and V by 6 bases; bases with no gene match: 6. The CDR3 loop spans 16 amino acids. In DNA form, the CDR3 reads TGCGCCAGCATCCTGACTAGCGGGAGCGGCACAGATACGCAGTATTTT. It translates to CASILTSGSGTDTQYF.

This chain joins TRBV7-2 and TRBJ2-1, with D hard to call. Trimming took 9 bases from V and 4 from J, leaving 16 bases between them. Germline V lookup: CDR1 SGHTA, CDR2 FQGNSA. This CDR3 has 14 amino acids. CDR3 region: CASRLANNYNEQFF. The CDR3 coding sequence is TGTGCCAGTAGACTGGCCAATAATTACAATGAGCAGTTCTTC.

This clone has more than one count but fewer than ten. This sequence joins TRBV7-9 and TRBJ1-5; TRBD1 might be the D (6 bases). V shed 2 bases and J shed 10 bases, with 9 bases lying between them. This CDR3 is built from 12 residues. The V gene's germline CDR1 is SEHNR and CDR2 FQNEAQ (reference sequence). CDR3 loop: CASSLTQGPQHF. The DNA of the CDR3 is TGTGCCAGCAGCTTAACACAGGGACCCCAGCATTTT.

V and J are TRBV5-4 and TRBJ2-6, with a tentative D call TRBD1 (5 bases). Per germline, CDR1 SGHNT and CDR2 YYREEE (reference sequence). This CDR3 comprises 15 residues. The germline V and J ends were trimmed by 4 bases and 2 bases, with 10 bases remaining between them. The CDR3 spells CASSPWTTGANVLTF. The CDR3 DNA reads as TGTGCCAGCAGCCCTTGGACAACTGGGGCCAACGTCCTGACTTTC.

CDR3 residues: CASSQHVGAHSSGNTIYF. The CDR3 coding sequence is TGTGCCAGCAGCCAGCACGTAGGGGCCCACAGCTCTGGAAACACCATATATTTT. The chain carries TRBV4-2 and TRBJ1-3; perhaps TRBD1 as D (5 bases). Germline values: CDR1 LGHNA, CDR2 YNFKEQ. V gave up 3 bases and J gave up 0 bases, with 18 bases separating them. This CDR3 is built from 18 residues.

The V call is TRBV5-6, the J call TRBJ2-7, with TRBD1 identical over 7 bases. V was clipped by 2 bases and J by 0 bases; unmatched bases: 11. The CDR3 has 17 residues. Germline V gene data show CDR1 as SGHDT and CDR2 as YYEEEE. The CDR3 spells CASSFTSGTESSYEQYF. The CDR3 nucleotides read TGTGCCAGCAGCTTCACTTCCGGGACAGAAAGCTCCTACGAGCAGTACTTC.

The chain employs TRBV28 and TRBJ1-5; D ambiguous. V shed 3 bases and J shed 0 bases, with 9 bases lying between them. The germline V gene encodes CDR1 MDHEN and CDR2 SYDVKM. The CDR3 spans 15 residues. Here the CDR3 DNA reads TGTGCCAGCAGTTTGACCGACCCTAGCAATCAGCCCCAGCATTTT. It translates to CASSLTDPSNQPQHF.

This chain links TRBV28 with TRBJ1-3; the D gene is possibly TRBD1 (5 bases). The CDR3 contains 12 residues. Germline V gene sequence: CDR1 MDHEN, CDR2 SYDVKM. Trimming cost V 5 bases and J 7 bases, with 9 bases left between them. CDR3 nucleotides: TGTGCCAGCAGTACAGGAGAGAACACCATATATTTT. The encoded protein is CASSTGENTIYF.

V and J are TRBV21-1 and TRBJ1-1; TRBD1, the D gene given by the table, was not confirmed from the DNA. TRBV21-1 is a known pseudogene. The CDR3 contains 12 residues. CDR3 in DNA: TGTGCCACCCCCCACAGGGACACTGAAGCTTTCTTT. Translated: CATPHRDTEAFF.

The chain employs TRBV6-6 and TRBJ2-7; D gene ambiguous. CDR1 and CDR2 from the germline V gene are MNHNY and SVGAGI (reference sequence). The V and J ends lost 0 bases and 0 bases respectively, with 9 bases between them. The CDR3 totals 15 residues. CDR3 residues: CASSYSEDSSYEQYF. DNA of the CDR3: TGTGCCAGCAGTTACTCGGAAGACTCCTCCTACGAGCAGTACTTC.